A selection of T cell receptor beta chains follows, all from one sample in a study of glioma-infiltrating T cells after dendritic cell vaccination. Here immunoSEQ multiplex PCR was the method, and the copy in TCRdb shows in-frame clones only, minus some. The table records 50,000 to 80,000 clones, roughly four fifths of them present only once. This material consisted of blood, taken before dendritic cell vaccination. The receptors derive from a human donor with glioblastoma. The CDR3 runs from the conserved cysteine through the conserved F or W. A D gene is named only where the DNA matches it firmly. The size of a clone is reported for some rows only, either as once, few or many, or as a class for expanded clones.

V	size	D	J	DNA	CDR3
TRBV7-9	-	-	TRBJ1-6	TGTGCCAGCAGCTCGCAACAGGGCTGGAATTCACCCCTCCACTTT	CASSSQQGWNSPLHF
TRBV7-2	-	TRBD2	TRBJ2-7	TGTGCCAGCAGTCGGGTAGCGGGGGGCTCCTACGAGCAGTACTTC	CASSRVAGGSYEQYF
TRBV7-2	-	TRBD2	TRBJ2-3	TGTGCCAGCAGCAGGGGTGTGGGGGGGGATACGCAGTATTTT	CASSRGVGGDTQYF
TRBV5-4	-	TRBD1	TRBJ1-6	TGTGCCAGCAGCTGGGACAGGGGCTCCTATAATTCACCCCTCCACTTT	CASSWDRGSYNSPLHF
TRBV7-9	-	-	TRBJ2-5	TGTGCCAGCAGCTTAACCGGCAGGGGTGGGGAGACCCAGTACTTC	CASSLTGRGGETQYF
TRBV27	few	TRBD1	TRBJ1-1	TGTGCCAGCAGTCGGGGGCTGGACAGGCCCACTGAAGCTTTCTTT	CASSRGLDRPTEAFF
TRBV11-1	-	-	TRBJ1-1	TGTGCCAGCAGCTTACGTCGTTCGTGGGGCAGCACTGAAGCTTTCTTT	CASSLRRSWGSTEAFF
TRBV2	-	TRBD1	TRBJ1-4	TGTGCCAGCAGTCCCGGGACAGGGGAGTTTGAAAAACTGTTTTTT	CASSPGTGEFEKLFF
TRBV7-9	few	-	TRBJ2-2	TGTGCCAGCAGCCCAGGGTACGGGGAGCTGTTTTTT	CASSPGYGELFF
TRBV25-1	-	-	TRBJ1-6	TGTGCCAGCAGTGAGCCCCGGAGCTCCTATAATTCACCCCTCCACTTT	CASSEPRSSYNSPLHF
TRBV11-2	-	TRBD1	TRBJ1-2	TGTGCCAGCAGCTTCCGCGGGACAGCGACTAACTATGGCTACACCTTC	CASSFRGTATNYGYTF
TRBV18	-	TRBD1	TRBJ2-1	TGTGCCAGCTCGGATCGACAGGGGTCCTACAATGAGCAGTTCTTC	CASSDRQGSYNEQFF
TRBV28	-	-	TRBJ2-5	TGTGCCAGCAGTTGGGCGGAGACCCAGTACTTC	CASSWAETQYF
TRBV6-6	once	TRBD1	TRBJ1-6	TGTGCCAGCAGGCAACAGGGGACGGGGCATTCACCCCTCCACTTT	CASRQQGTGHSPLHF
TRBV15	once	-	TRBJ1-2	TGTGCCACCAGCAGAGAGGGGAGGGACACCCTCTGGGACTACACCTTC	CATSREGRDTLWDYTF
TRBV29-1	few	-	TRBJ2-2	TGCAGCGTTGATACAGGGTACACCGGGGAGCTGTTTTTT	CSVDTGYTGELFF
TRBV29-1	few	-	TRBJ2-2	TGCAGCGTTGAGAGGAACACCGGGGAGCTGTTTTTT	CSVERNTGELFF
TRBV7-8	-	TRBD1	TRBJ1-6	TGTGCCAGCAGCTTAGTGGGACAGTATTCACCCCTCCACTTT	CASSLVGQYSPLHF
TRBV4-2	once	TRBD2	TRBJ2-5	TGTGCCAGCAGCCAAGTCTTTATGACTAGCGGGGGGCCTAATCAAGAGACCCAGTACTTC	CASSQVFMTSGGPNQETQYF
TRBV6-5	-	TRBD1	TRBJ1-1	TGTGCCAGCAGGATCCTGGGACAGGAAGCTTTCTTT	CASRILGQEAFF
TRBV10-2	-	-	TRBJ2-7	TGCGCCAGCAGTGAGGTGGCTAGCTACGAGCAGTACTTC	CASSEVASYEQYF
TRBV18	-	-	TRBJ2-3	TGTGCCAGCTCACCCCTCGTCTACACAGATACGCAGTATTTT	CASSPLVYTDTQYF
TRBV15	-	-	TRBJ2-7	TGTGCCACCAGCAAAGAGGGGGGGGCCAGCTCCTACGAGCAGTACTTC	CATSKEGGASSYEQYF
TRBV7-9	-	-	TRBJ2-2	TGTGCCAGCAGCTTAATGACAGCGAACACCGGGGAGCTGTTTTTT	CASSLMTANTGELFF
TRBV5-6	-	TRBD2	TRBJ2-3	TGTGCCAGCAGCCTGGGACTAGCGGGGAGGGCAGATACGCAGTATTTT	CASSLGLAGRADTQYF
TRBV5-4	few	-	TRBJ1-4	TGTGCCAGCAGCTTAGGGGGAAAGAATGAAAAACTGTTTTTT	CASSLGGKNEKLFF
TRBV6-1	-	-	TRBJ1-2	TGTGCCACAGCTAACTATGGCTACACCTTC	CATANYGYTF
TRBV6-1	-	-	TRBJ2-5	TGTGCCAGCAGAGATGCTGGGAGAGAGACCCAGTACTTC	CASRDAGRETQYF
TRBV25-1	once	TRBD2	TRBJ2-5	TGTGCCAGCAGTGATCCCCGGGGGGTTTACCAAGAGACCCAGTACTTC	CASSDPRGVYQETQYF
TRBV10-3	few	TRBD1	TRBJ1-4	TGTGCCATGCGAGAAGGGACAGGGAGCGAAAAACTGTTTTTT	CAMREGTGSEKLFF
TRBV28	-	-	TRBJ1-2	TGTGCCAGCAGGGCGGATGGCTACACCTTC	CASRADGYTF
TRBV5-4	-	TRBD1	TRBJ2-7	TGTGCCAGCAGCTTGGCCGGGACAGGACATTACGAGCAGTACTTC	CASSLAGTGHYEQYF
TRBV19	-	TRBD1	TRBJ1-1	TGTGCCAGTAGTAAAACGACAGGGGGGAACACTGAAGCTTTCTTT	CASSKTTGGNTEAFF
TRBV7-8	-	TRBD2	TRBJ2-3	TGTGCCAGCAGCCCAATAGCGGGGGGGGCAGATACGCAGTATTTT	CASSPIAGGADTQYF
TRBV7-7	-	-	TRBJ2-1	TGTGCTAGCAGCTTAGCAGGGCCGGGGAATGAGCAGTTCTTC	CASSLAGPGNEQFF
TRBV5-1	-	TRBD1	TRBJ2-7	TGCGCCAGCTCAGCGACAGGGGGCGGCGAGCAGTACTTC	CASSATGGGEQYF
TRBV15	-	-	TRBJ1-5	TGTGCCACCAGCAGAGATAAGGGGGTAAACAATCAGCCCCAGCATTTT	CATSRDKGVNNQPQHF
TRBV30	-	-	TRBJ2-3	TGTGCCTGGAGTGTGTACGGGGGCACAGATACGCAGTATTTT	CAWSVYGGTDTQYF
TRBV4-1	-	-	TRBJ2-5	TGCGCCAGCAGCCGATGGACATGGGAGGCCGAGAGGGAGACCCAGTACTTC	CASSRWTWEAERETQYF
TRBV30	-	-	TRBJ1-2	TGTGCCTGGAGCCCCCCAGGGCTTAACTATGGCTACACCTTC	CAWSPPGLNYGYTF
TRBV6-5	-	-	TRBJ1-1	TGTGCCAGCAGGAGGAACACTGAAGCTTTCTTT	CASRRNTEAFF
TRBV18	-	-	TRBJ1-5	TGTGCCAGCTTGAGACAGTTAGATGAGCCCCAGCATTTT	CASLRQLDEPQHF
TRBV7-9	-	TRBD2	TRBJ2-5	TGTGCCAGCAGTCTTACTAGCGGGGGAGAGACCCAGTACTTC	CASSLTSGGETQYF
TRBV4-1	-	-	TRBJ1-5	TGCGCCAGCAGCCCCCCCGGGGTTGGCAATCAGCCCCAGCATTTT	CASSPPGVGNQPQHF
TRBV27	-	TRBD1	TRBJ2-7	TGTGCCAGCCTTGGACAGGGAAATTTGGGCGAGCAGTACTTC	CASLGQGNLGEQYF
TRBV9	-	-	TRBJ2-7	TGTGCCAGCAGTCGTGGGGGAACAGGGAAATACGAGCAGTACTTC	CASSRGGTGKYEQYF
TRBV19	-	TRBD1	TRBJ1-5	TGTGCCAGTAGCCTGCTTGGGACAGATAATTATAGCAATCAGCCCCAGCATTTT	CASSLLGTDNYSNQPQHF
TRBV7-2	-	-	TRBJ1-1	TGTGCCAGCAGCTTAGACTCAGGGAACACTGAAGCTTTCTTT	CASSLDSGNTEAFF
TRBV18	-	-	TRBJ2-1	TGTGCCAGCTCACCACCTAAGGTACGAGGCAGTCACAATGAGCAGTTCTTC	CASSPPKVRGSHNEQFF
TRBV6-1	-	TRBD2	TRBJ2-3	TGTGCCAGCAGTGAGGGACTAGCGGGGGGCACAGATACGCAGTATTTT	CASSEGLAGGTDTQYF
TRBV2	few	-	TRBJ1-4	TGTGCCAGCAGGCCGGGGGGTGAAAAACTGTTTTTT	CASRPGGEKLFF
TRBV19	few	TRBD1	TRBJ1-2	TGTGCCAGTAGCGGGACAGGGTACGGCTATGGCTACACCTTC	CASSGTGYGYGYTF
TRBV7-7	-	-	TRBJ2-5	TGTGCTAGCAGCCGTATCGGGAAGCAGACCCAGTACTTC	CASSRIGKQTQYF
TRBV4-2	-	-	TRBJ2-7	TGTGCCAGCAGCCAAGACCTAGACCCTACCTACGAGCAGTACTTC	CASSQDLDPTYEQYF
TRBV6-5	-	TRBD1	TRBJ2-3	TGTGCCAGCAGTTATCAGGGGGCCGGAGATACGCAGTATTTT	CASSYQGAGDTQYF
TRBV9	once	-	TRBJ1-5	TGTGCCAGCAGCTCTGCCCGGGCGGCGGGGCCCCAGCATTTT	CASSSARAAGPQHF
TRBV29-1	-	TRBD2	TRBJ2-1	TGCAGCGGTAGCGGGGGGTATTACAATGAGCAGTTCTTC	CSGSGGYYNEQFF
TRBV30	once	TRBD1	TRBJ2-7	TGTGCCTGGCACCTAGGGGACAGGGGCTACGAGCAGTACTTC	CAWHLGDRGYEQYF